The present T cell receptor beta chain was sequenced within a study of PD-1 blockade in classical Hodgkin lymphoma. Whole-study findings and limits: Before treatment, TCR diversity in newly diagnosed patients was reportedly lower than in healthy donors. Factors driving the repertoire differences, possibly disease activity or prior therapy, remain undefined.

As for time point: newly diagnosed, previously untreated cHL patient sample. Investigators isolated CD4+ T cells from thawed PBMCs through magnetic negative selection. Concerning this clone itself: Its antigen remains unknown.

The table came from immunoSEQ multiplex PCR; TCRdb's copy has only in-frame clones and leaves some out. The sample includes more than 3,000 clones, 65% to 85% seen only once; the top ten take about 2.5%. Germline values: CDR1 SGDLS, CDR2 YYNGEE. The CDR3 runs 14 residues. V was pared by 0 bases and J by 4 bases, with 10 bases between. This sequence joins TRBV9 and TRBJ1-1; D is possibly TRBD1 (6 bases). What was sequenced was CD4+ T cells from blood. The sequence derives from a human donor with classical Hodgkin lymphoma. CDR3 amino acids: CASSVDMGATEAFF. CDR3 in DNA: TGTGCCAGCAGCGTAGATATGGGGGCCACTGAAGCTTTCTTT.